This entry lists 10 T cell receptor beta chains sequenced from one sample in a study of blood T cell repertoires in COVID-19. This table comes from immunoSEQ multiplex PCR, and its TCRdb copy is limited to in-frame clones, with some not included. The table lists 200,000 to 250,000 clones, 86% of them singletons. Sample: PBMCs or T cells enriched from blood (not recorded which). The receptors were sampled from a woman in her fifties or sixties in a cohort exposed to, infected with or recovered from COVID-19 (not recorded which).

The V gene is TRBV30, the J gene TRBJ1-6; D call uncertain. CDR3 length: 13 residues. The germline V and J ends were trimmed by 6 bases and 10 bases, with 16 bases remaining between them. In germline, CDR1 is GTSNPN, CDR2 SVGIG (reference sequence). This CDR3 is CACERGGGSPLHF. The DNA of the CDR3 is TGTGCCTGTGAGAGAGGAGGTGGGTCACCCCTCCACTTT.

This chain connects TRBV6-5 to TRBJ1-2; TRBD1 aligns across 7 bases. This CDR3 is built from 15 residues. V lost 4 bases, J lost 1 base, and 6 bases stayed unmatched. Germline V gene data show CDR1 as MNHEY and CDR2 as SVGAGI. The CDR3: CASSLRTGYNYGYTF. CDR3 nucleotides: TGTGCCAGCAGTTTGCGGACAGGTTATAACTATGGCTACACCTTC.

The chain joins TRBV18 to TRBJ2-4; TRBD1 matches at 10 bases. The V gene end was trimmed by 1 base and the J gene end by 6 bases; junction bases not matched to a gene: 0. This CDR3 has 14 residues. Germline V gene data show CDR1 as KGHSH and CDR2 as LQKENI. The CDR3 region has the DNA TGTGCCAGCTCACCACGGGACAGGGGAAACATTCAGTACTTC. Amino acid sequence: CASSPRDRGNIQYF. The variable domain in full, with the rest retrieved from reference TRBV18 and TRBJ2-4, is NAGVMQNPRHLVRRRGQEARLRCSPMKGHSHVYWYRQLPEEGLKFMVYLQKENIIDESGMPKERFSAEFPKEGPSILRIQQVVRGDSAAYFCASSPRDRGNIQYFGAGTRLSVL.

V and J are TRBV3-1 (or the pseudogene TRBV3-2) and TRBJ1-6; D gene unclear. This CDR3 has 14 residues. V was trimmed by 1 base and J by 7 bases, leaving 8 bases between them. CDR1 LGHDT and CDR2 YNNKEL come from the germline V gene (reference sequence). For the CDR3, the DNA is TGTGCCAGCAGCCAAGGAACCCGGAATTCACCCCTCCACTTT. Encoded protein: CASSQGTRNSPLHF.

The chain links TRBV7-2 to TRBJ2-1, with D uncertain. CDR1 SGHTA and CDR2 FQGNSA come from the germline V gene. The length of the CDR3 is 13 residues. V was shortened by 3 bases and J by 5 bases, with 8 bases between the two germline ends. The CDR3 nucleotides are TGTGCCAGCAGCTTTCAGACAAACAATGAGCAGTTCTTC. The encoded protein is CASSFQTNNEQFF. Looking up the rest from reference TRBV7-2 and TRBJ2-1 gives the full variable domain: GAGVSQSPSNKVTEKGKDVELRCDPISGHTALYWYRQSLGQGLEFLIYFQGNSAPDKSGLPSDRFSAERTGGSVSTLTIQRTQQEDSAVYLCASSFQTNNEQFFGPGTRLTVL.

The CDR3 sequence is CASSVGLAGGRGTQYF. The CDR3 coding sequence is TGTGCCAGCAGCGTCGGACTAGCGGGGGGCCGGGGGACCCAGTACTTC. The gene calls are TRBV5-5 and TRBJ2-5; 14 nucleotides agree with TRBD2. The J segment lost 7 bases and the V segment lost 4 bases, leaving 9 bases of the junction unmatched. This CDR3 region has 16 residues. The germline CDR1 and CDR2 sequences are SGHKS and YYEKEE (reference sequence).

The rearrangement links TRBV11-3 to TRBJ2-2, with 11 bases identical to TRBD2. The V segment lost 5 bases and the J segment 5 bases; nucleotides outside the gene matches: 7. The CDR3 covers 16 residues. Germline lookup yields CDR1 SGHNT and CDR2 YENEEA. Here the CDR3 reads CASSPGTSGGTGELFF. The CDR3 bases are TGTGCCAGCAGCCCGGGAACTAGCGGGGGAACCGGGGAGCTGTTTTTT.

The chain recombines TRBV7-9 with TRBJ2-7; 7 nucleotides agree with TRBD2. Trimming at V came to 5 bases and at J to 2 bases, leaving 6 bases not matched to a gene. In germline, CDR1 is SEHNR, CDR2 FQNEAQ (reference sequence). This CDR3 spans 14 amino acids. The CDR3: CASSLLGGAYEQYF. Written as DNA, the CDR3 is TGTGCCAGCAGCCTGTTGGGGGGGGCCTACGAGCAGTACTTC.

This clone was counted a single time. The chain uses TRBV7-2 and TRBJ1-2; 8 nucleotides align to TRBD1. The germline CDR1 and CDR2 sequences are SGHTA and FQGNSA. The V and J ends lost 4 bases and 4 bases, in that order; junction bases with no gene match: 8. The CDR3 has 15 residues. The CDR3 region is CASSSKSQGGYGYTF. The CDR3 DNA reads TGTGCCAGCAGCTCAAAATCACAGGGGGGCTATGGCTACACCTTC. The whole variable domain, filled in from reference TRBV7-2 and TRBJ1-2, reads GAGVSQSPSNKVTEKGKDVELRCDPISGHTALYWYRQSLGQGLEFLIYFQGNSAPDKSGLPSDRFSAERTGGSVSTLTIQRTQQEDSAVYLCASSSKSQGGYGYTFGSGTRLTVV.

The chain carries TRBV5-4 and TRBJ2-4; D call uncertain. Trimming cost V 0 bases and J 1 base, with 11 bases left between them. CDR1 is SGHNT, CDR2 YYREEE, per germline (reference sequence). This CDR3 region has 16 residues. The CDR3 bases are TGTGCCAGCAGCTTGGAAGCTACGACTGCCAAAAACATTCAGTACTTC. It specifies CASSLEATTAKNIQYF.